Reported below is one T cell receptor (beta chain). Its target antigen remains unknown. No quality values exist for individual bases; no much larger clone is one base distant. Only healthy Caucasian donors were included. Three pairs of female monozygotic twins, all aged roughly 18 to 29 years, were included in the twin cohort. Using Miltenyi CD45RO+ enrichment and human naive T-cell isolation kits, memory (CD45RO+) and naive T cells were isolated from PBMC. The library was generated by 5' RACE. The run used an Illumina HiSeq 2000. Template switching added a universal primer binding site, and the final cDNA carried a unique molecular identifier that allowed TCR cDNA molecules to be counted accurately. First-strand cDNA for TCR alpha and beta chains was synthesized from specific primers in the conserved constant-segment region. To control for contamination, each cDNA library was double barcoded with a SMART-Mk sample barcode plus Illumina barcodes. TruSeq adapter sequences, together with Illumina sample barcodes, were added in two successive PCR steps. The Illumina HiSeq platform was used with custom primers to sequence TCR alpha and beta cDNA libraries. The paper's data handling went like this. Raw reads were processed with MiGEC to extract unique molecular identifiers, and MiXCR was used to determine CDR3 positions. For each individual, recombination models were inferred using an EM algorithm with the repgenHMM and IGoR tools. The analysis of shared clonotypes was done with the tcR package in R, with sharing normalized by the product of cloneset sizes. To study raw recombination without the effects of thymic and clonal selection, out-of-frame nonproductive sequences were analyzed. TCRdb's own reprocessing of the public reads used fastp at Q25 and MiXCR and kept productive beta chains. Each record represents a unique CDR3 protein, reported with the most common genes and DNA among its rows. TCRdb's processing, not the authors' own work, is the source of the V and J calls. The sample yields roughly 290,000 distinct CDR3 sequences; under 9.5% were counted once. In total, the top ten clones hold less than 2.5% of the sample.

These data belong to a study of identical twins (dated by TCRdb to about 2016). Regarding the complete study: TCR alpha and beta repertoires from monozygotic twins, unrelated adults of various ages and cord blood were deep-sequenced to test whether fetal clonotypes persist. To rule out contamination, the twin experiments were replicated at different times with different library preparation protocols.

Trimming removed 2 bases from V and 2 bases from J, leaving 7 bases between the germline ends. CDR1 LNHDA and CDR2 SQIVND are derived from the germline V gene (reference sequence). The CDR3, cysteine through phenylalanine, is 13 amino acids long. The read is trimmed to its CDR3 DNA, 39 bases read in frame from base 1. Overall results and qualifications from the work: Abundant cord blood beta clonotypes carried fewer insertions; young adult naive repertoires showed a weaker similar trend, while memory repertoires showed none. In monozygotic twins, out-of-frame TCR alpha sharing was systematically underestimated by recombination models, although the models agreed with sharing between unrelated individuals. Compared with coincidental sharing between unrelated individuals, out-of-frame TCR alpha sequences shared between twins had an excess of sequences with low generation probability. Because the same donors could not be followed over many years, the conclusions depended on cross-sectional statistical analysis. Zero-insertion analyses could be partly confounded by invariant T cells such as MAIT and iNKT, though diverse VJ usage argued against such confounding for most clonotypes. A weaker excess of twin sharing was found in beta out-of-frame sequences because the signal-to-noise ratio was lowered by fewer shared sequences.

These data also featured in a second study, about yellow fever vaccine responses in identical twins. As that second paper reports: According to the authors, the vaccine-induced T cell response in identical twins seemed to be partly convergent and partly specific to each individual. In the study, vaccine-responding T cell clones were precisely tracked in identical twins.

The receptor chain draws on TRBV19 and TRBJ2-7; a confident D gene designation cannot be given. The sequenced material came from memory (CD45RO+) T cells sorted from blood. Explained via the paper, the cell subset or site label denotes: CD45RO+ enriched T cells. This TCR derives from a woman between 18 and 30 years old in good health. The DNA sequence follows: TGTGCCAGTAGTATATCCGCTACCTACGAGCAGTACTTC. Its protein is CASSISATYEQYF. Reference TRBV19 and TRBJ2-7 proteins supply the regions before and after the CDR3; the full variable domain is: DGGITQSPKYLFRKEGQNVTLSCEQNLNHDAMYWYRQDPGQGLRLIYYSQIVNDFQKGDIAEGYSVSREKKESFPLTVTSAQKNPTAFYLCASSISATYEQYFGPGTRLTVT.